The 29 T cell receptor beta chains below come from one sample, sequenced in a study of CD8+ T cells in alopecia areata (dated by TCRdb to 2017 to 2018). The library was produced with the immunoSEQ multiplex PCR assay. RNA was extracted from all samples and reverse transcribed into cDNA as template for TCR sequencing. TCRdb took over this immuneACCESS table, retaining in-frame rearrangements with V and J assigned. Such tables are incomplete; in checked studies, under half of the missing clones stem from an unresolved V gene, and the remainder is unexplained. Here the sample has 250,000 to 350,000 clones; 60% occur a single time. The ten largest clones take up about 0.9% of the sample. The meaning of the sample's treatment or condition label: oral pan-JAK inhibitor, 5-10 mg twice daily. The source material was CD4+ T cells sorted from blood, sampled around week 53, from a patient treated with tofacitinib. These TCRs come from a human donor with alopecia areata.

The chain links TRBV25-1 to TRBJ2-1; TRBD2 matches at 10 bases. Trimming cost V 3 bases and J 5 bases; bases outside gene matches: 7. CDR3 length equals 16 residues. The V gene's germline CDR1 is MGHDK and CDR2 SYGVNS. For the CDR3, the DNA is TGTGCCAGCAGTGATCATGGTAGCGGGAGGAACAATGAGCAGTTCTTC. It codes for CASSDHGSGRNNEQFF.

V is TRBV9 and J is TRBJ1-5, with 7 positions matching TRBD1. There are 14 residues in the CDR3. CDR1 SGDLS and CDR2 YYNGEE come from the germline V gene. V was pared by 4 bases and J by 2 bases, with 3 bases of the junction left unmatched. The CDR3 DNA is TGTGCCAGCAGCCCGACAGGGCGCAATCAGCCCCAGCATTTT. It is translated as CASSPTGRNQPQHF. Using reference TRBV9 and TRBJ1-5 for the parts outside the CDR3, the full variable domain is DSGVTQTPKHLITATGQRVTLRCSPRSGDLSVYWYQQSLDQGLQFLIQYYNGEERAKGNILERFSAQQFPDLHSELNLSSLELGDSALYFCASSPTGRNQPQHFGDGTRLSIL.

The rearrangement joins TRBV29-1 to TRBJ2-7; 7 nucleotides match TRBD1. This CDR3 comprises 15 residues. CDR1 and CDR2 (germline): SQVTM, ANQGSEA. Germline trimming cut 1 base from V and 3 bases from J; bases unmatched to any gene: 9. CDR3 in amino acids: CSVEVGLGTVYEQYF. The CDR3, as DNA: TGCAGCGTTGAAGTGGGCCTAGGGACAGTCTACGAGCAGTACTTC.

The CDR3 here is CSVVGTISYNEQFF. As DNA, the CDR3 is TGCAGCGTTGTCGGTACAATCTCCTACAATGAGCAGTTCTTC. The chain employs TRBV29-1 and TRBJ2-1; unclear D gene. V lost 4 bases and J lost 0, with 10 bases in between. CDR3 length: 14 amino acids. Germline assignment: CDR1 SQVTM and CDR2 ANQGSEA.

This chain connects TRBV29-1 to TRBJ1-1; TRBD1 might be the D (5 bases). With 5 bases removed from V and 0 bases from J, the gap between germline ends came to 16 bases. There are 15 residues in the CDR3. CDR1 and CDR2 (germline): SQVTM, ANQGSEA. As DNA, the CDR3 is TGCAGCGTTAATCTGAGACAGAACATGAACACTGAAGCTTTCTTT. Its translation: CSVNLRQNMNTEAFF.

This clone came up a few times. The rearrangement links TRBV30 to TRBJ2-5, with unresolved D. The last part of the DNA fits TRBJ2-7 better; the J call may be wrong. Germline lookup yields CDR1 GTSNPN and CDR2 SVGIG (reference sequence). The CDR3 extends over 11 amino acids. The CDR3 DNA is TGTGCCTGGAACCGTGACTACGAGCAGTACTTC. Translated: CAWNRDYEQYF.

The rearrangement joins TRBV4-1 to TRBJ1-5, with a possible D match to TRBD1 (5 bases). V shed 2 bases and J shed 8 bases, with 19 bases lying between them. Germline V gives CDR1 MGHRA, CDR2 YSYEKL. The CDR3 contains 16 residues. CDR3 protein: CASSQTRGTRGEPQHF. The CDR3 DNA follows: TGCGCCAGCAGCCAAACCCGGGGCACTCGTGGGGAGCCCCAGCATTTT.

The V and J genes are TRBV15 and TRBJ1-5; D remains unclear. Trimming stripped 0 bases from V and 3 bases from J, with 15 bases between. This CDR3 spans 17 amino acids. Germline lookup yields CDR1 LNHNV and CDR2 YYDKDF (reference sequence). CDR3 region: CATSRDEGLVANQPQHF. CDR3 bases: TGTGCCACCAGCAGAGATGAGGGCCTAGTTGCCAATCAGCCCCAGCATTTT.

The J gene is TRBJ1-1, the V gene TRBV29-1; 8 bases are shared with TRBD1. There are 13 residues in the CDR3. Germline V gene sequence: CDR1 SQVTM, CDR2 ANQGSEA. V dropped 5 bases and J dropped 10; count of bases not matched to a gene: 12. The CDR3 region is CSVRDRTPARAFF. DNA for the CDR3: TGCAGCGTTCGGGACAGGACCCCGGCTAGAGCTTTCTTT.

This chain joins TRBV29-1 and TRBJ2-7; 9 nucleotides line up with TRBD2. Germline lookup yields CDR1 SQVTM and CDR2 ANQGSEA. This CDR3 has 15 amino acids. V dropped 4 bases and J dropped 1; count of bases not matched to a gene: 8. The CDR3 loop reads CSVVKLAGISYEQYF. The CDR3 bases are TGCAGCGTTGTGAAGCTAGCGGGGATATCCTACGAGCAGTACTTC.

J is TRBJ2-7 and V is TRBV5-4, with D possibly TRBD2 on 6 matching bases. Trimming took off 5 bases at V and 6 bases at J, with 21 bases between the two ends. Germline loops: CDR1 SGHNT, CDR2 YYREEE (reference sequence). The CDR3 length is 15 residues. For the CDR3, the DNA is TGTGCCAGCAGTCTTCCGGGGGTATCTACGGTCGAGCAGTACTTC. The encoded protein is CASSLPGVSTVEQYF.

V gene TRBV6-4 combines with J gene TRBJ2-3; 8 bases are shared with TRBD1. J gave up 1 base and V 3 bases, and 3 bases lay outside the gene matches. CDR1 and CDR2 from the germline V gene are MRHNA and SNTAGT. This CDR3 contains 15 residues. The CDR3 nucleotides are TGTGCCAGCAGTGAGGACAGGGTCGGCACAGATACGCAGTATTTT. Protein product: CASSEDRVGTDTQYF.

The chain employs TRBV10-3 and TRBJ2-3; D unresolved. The V end was cut by 4 bases, the J end by 3 bases, with 5 bases between. Germline V gives CDR1 ENHRY, CDR2 SYGVKD. The CDR3 sequence is 12 residues long. This CDR3 reads CAISVTTDTQYF. CDR3 DNA: TGTGCCATCAGTGTAACAACAGATACGCAGTATTTT.

This clone showed up just once. V usage is TRBV25-1 and J usage is TRBJ2-1; D ambiguous. The V gene's germline CDR1 is MGHDK and CDR2 SYGVNS. V was shortened by 6 bases and J by 2 bases, with 8 bases between the two germline ends. The CDR3 has 13 residues. The CDR3 DNA follows: TGTGCCAGCAGCCTCGGAACCTACAATGAGCAGTTCTTC. Protein: CASSLGTYNEQFF.

The chain carries TRBV29-1 and TRBJ1-2; D call uncertain. Germline-derived CDR1 and CDR2 are SQVTM and ANQGSEA. The CDR3 totals 12 residues. V was shortened by 2 bases and J by 2 bases, with 6 bases between the two germline ends. CDR3 amino acids: CSVEWRNYGYTF. The CDR3 DNA sequence: TGCAGCGTTGAATGGAGGAACTATGGCTACACCTTC.

The V and J genes are TRBV4-1 and TRBJ1-4, with no clear D. This CDR3 spans 11 amino acids. V was trimmed by 4 bases and J by 10 bases, leaving 7 bases between them. The germline V gene encodes CDR1 MGHRA and CDR2 YSYEKL. CDR3 residues: CASSPPGKLFF. CDR3 bases: TGCGCCAGCAGCCCGCCGGGAAAACTGTTTTTT.

The chain recombines TRBV6-5 with TRBJ2-3; D gene ambiguous. V was pared by 7 bases and J by 7 bases, with 12 bases between. This CDR3 has 12 residues. The V gene's germline CDR1 is MNHEY and CDR2 SVGAGI. In DNA, the CDR3 is TGTGCCAGCACCAATACTGAGTATACGCAGTATTTT. Its translation is CASTNTEYTQYF.

A note on this clone: This sample includes further DNA sequences coding for the same CDR3. The chain combines TRBV29-1 with TRBJ2-5; D gene uncertain. Germline V gene lookup returns CDR1 SQVTM and CDR2 ANQGSEA. The V and J ends lost 2 bases and 2 bases respectively, with 6 bases between them. This CDR3 has 12 residues. CDR3 DNA: TGCAGCGTTGAAAAAGGGCAAGAGACCCAGTACTTC. Its translation is CSVEKGQETQYF. The full variable domain, in which reference TRBV29-1 and TRBJ2-5 provide the parts outside the CDR3, is SAVISQKPSRDICQRGTSLTIQCQVDSQVTMMFWYRQQPGQSLTLIATANQGSEATYESGFVIDKFPISRPNLTFSTLTVSNMSPEDSSIYLCSVEKGQETQYFGPGTRLLVL.

The rearrangement joins TRBV30 to TRBJ2-7; no firm D call. Between the trimmed V and J ends, which lost 5 bases and 5 bases, there was a span of 10 bases. The germline V gene encodes CDR1 GTSNPN and CDR2 SVGIG (reference sequence). The CDR3 is 11 residues long. The CDR3 protein is CAWGEGHEQYF. Written as DNA, the CDR3 is TGTGCCTGGGGGGAAGGACACGAGCAGTACTTC.

This clone qualifies as medium-sized. This sequence joins TRBV7-2 and TRBJ2-7, with 11 bases lining up with TRBD1. This CDR3 has 14 residues. Germline V gene lookup returns CDR1 SGHTA and CDR2 FQGNSA. Trimming removed 5 bases from V and 3 bases from J; junction bases left unmatched: 3. In nucleotides, the CDR3 is TGTGCCAGCAGCCCAGGGACAGGGGGCTACGAGCAGTACTTC. Protein: CASSPGTGGYEQYF.

The genes are TRBV30 and TRBJ1-3; no clear D gene. The CDR3 is made up of 15 amino acids. V dropped 0 bases and J dropped 4 bases, with 13 bases sitting between them. CDR1 GTSNPN and CDR2 SVGIG come from the germline V gene (reference sequence). The CDR3, as DNA: TGTGCCTGGAGTGTCGACCGCGCGGGGGGAAACACCATATATTTT. As protein: CAWSVDRAGGNTIYF.

V gene TRBV5-6 combines with J gene TRBJ1-1, with unresolved D. The CDR3 loop spans 14 amino acids. V dropped 5 bases and J dropped 0 bases, with 11 bases sitting between them. From germline, CDR1 is SGHDT and CDR2 YYEEEE. Here the CDR3 DNA reads TGTGCCAGCAGACCGGACGGCTTGAACACTGAAGCTTTCTTT. It encodes CASRPDGLNTEAFF.

V and J are TRBV30 and TRBJ1-2; 8 nucleotides agree with TRBD1. With V trimmed by 4 bases and J by 4 bases, 8 bases remained unmatched. The CDR3 consists of 14 residues. Germline assignment: CDR1 GTSNPN and CDR2 SVGIG (reference sequence). The CDR3 loop reads CAWNSGQGSYGYTF. CDR3 bases: TGTGCCTGGAATTCCGGACAGGGAAGCTATGGCTACACCTTC. The complete variable domain, with remaining parts taken from reference TRBV30 and TRBJ1-2, reads SQTIHQWPATLVQPVGSPLSLECTVEGTSNPNLYWYRQAAGRGLQLLFYSVGIGQISSEVPQNLSASRPQDRQFILSSKKLLLSDSGFYLCAWNSGQGSYGYTFGSGTRLTVV.

The V gene is TRBV30, the J gene TRBJ2-7, with D perhaps TRBD1 (5 bases). The CDR3 loop spans 14 amino acids. CDR1 is GTSNPN, CDR2 SVGIG, per germline (reference sequence). V lost 0 bases, J lost 6 bases, and 15 bases lay in between. The chain's CDR3 is CAWSVTALLGEQYF. CDR3 sequence (DNA): TGTGCCTGGAGTGTGACAGCGCTCCTGGGCGAGCAGTACTTC.

Remarks on this clone: Other nucleotide sequences from this sample produce the same CDR3. The rearrangement links TRBV29-1 to TRBJ2-5, with D perhaps TRBD1 or TRBD2 (5 bases each). CDR1 is SQVTM, CDR2 ANQGSEA, per germline. The CDR3 has 11 residues. V shed 4 bases and J shed 5 bases, with 8 bases lying between them. CDR3 sequence (DNA): TGCAGCGTTGGAGGGGAGGAGACCCAGTACTTC. Protein product: CSVGGEETQYF.

The V gene is TRBV27, the J gene TRBJ1-2; TRBD1 might be the D (5 bases). The germline V and J ends were trimmed by 2 bases and 6 bases, with 10 bases remaining between them. Germline-derived CDR1 and CDR2 are MNHEY and SMNVEV (reference sequence). This CDR3 is 13 amino acids long. DNA of the CDR3: TGTGCCAGCAGTTTACAGGGAGGTCATGGCTACACCTTC. Translating it yields CASSLQGGHGYTF.

V is TRBV5-1 and J is TRBJ2-3; TRBD2 matches 9 bases. The CDR3 covers 15 residues. V lost 4 bases to trimming and J lost 2 bases; unmatched junction nucleotides: 5. From germline, CDR1 is SGHRS and CDR2 YFSETQ. CDR3 in DNA: TGCGCCAGCAGCCCAATAGCGGGGGACACAGATACGCAGTATTTT. This codes for CASSPIAGDTDTQYF.

J is TRBJ2-7 and V is TRBV4-3; TRBD1 matches at 10 bases. Germline V gives CDR1 LGHNA, CDR2 YSLEER. The CDR3 covers 16 residues. V lost 4 bases, J lost 2 bases, and 8 bases stayed unmatched. The CDR3: CASSRTGTGDTYEQYF. Written as DNA, the CDR3 is TGCGCCAGCAGCCGGACCGGGACAGGGGATACCTACGAGCAGTACTTC.

V and J are TRBV30 and TRBJ1-4; 8 nucleotides align to TRBD1. This CDR3 is 15 amino acids long. V lost 2 bases to trimming and J lost 8 bases; unmatched junction nucleotides: 10. CDR1 and CDR2 (germline): GTSNPN, SVGIG (reference sequence). CDR3 in DNA: TGTGCCTGGAGTAGATACGGACAGGGCGACGAAAAACTGTTTTTT. It encodes CAWSRYGQGDEKLFF. Filled out from reference TRBV30 and TRBJ1-4, the complete variable domain reads SQTIHQWPATLVQPVGSPLSLECTVEGTSNPNLYWYRQAAGRGLQLLFYSVGIGQISSEVPQNLSASRPQDRQFILSSKKLLLSDSGFYLCAWSRYGQGDEKLFFGSGTQLSVL.